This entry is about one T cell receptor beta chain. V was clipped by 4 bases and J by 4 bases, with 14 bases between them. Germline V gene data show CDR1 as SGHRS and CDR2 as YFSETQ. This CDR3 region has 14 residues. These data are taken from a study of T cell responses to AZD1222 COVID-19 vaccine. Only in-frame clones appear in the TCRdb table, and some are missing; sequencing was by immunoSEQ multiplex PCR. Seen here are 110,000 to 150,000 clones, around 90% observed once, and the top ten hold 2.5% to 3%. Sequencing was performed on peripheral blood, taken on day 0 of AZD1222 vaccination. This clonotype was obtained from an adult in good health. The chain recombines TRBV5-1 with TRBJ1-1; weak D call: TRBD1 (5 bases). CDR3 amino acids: CASSPTGAGTEAFF. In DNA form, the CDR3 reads TGCGCCAGCAGCCCCACCGGGGCAGGCACTGAAGCTTTCTTT.